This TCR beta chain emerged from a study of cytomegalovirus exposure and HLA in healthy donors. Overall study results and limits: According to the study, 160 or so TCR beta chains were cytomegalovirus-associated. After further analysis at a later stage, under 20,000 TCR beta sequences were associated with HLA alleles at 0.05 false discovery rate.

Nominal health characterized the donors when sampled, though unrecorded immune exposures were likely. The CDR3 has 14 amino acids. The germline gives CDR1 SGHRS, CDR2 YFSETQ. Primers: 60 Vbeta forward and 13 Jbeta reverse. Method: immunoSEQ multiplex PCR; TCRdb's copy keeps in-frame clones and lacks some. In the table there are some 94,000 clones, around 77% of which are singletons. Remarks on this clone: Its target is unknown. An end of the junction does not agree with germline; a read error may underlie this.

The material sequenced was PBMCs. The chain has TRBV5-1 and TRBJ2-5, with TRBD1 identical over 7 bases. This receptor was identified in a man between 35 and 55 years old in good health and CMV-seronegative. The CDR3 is CASRLGDRQETQYF. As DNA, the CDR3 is TGCGCCAGCCGCTTAGGGGACAGACAAGAGACCCAGTACTTC.